This entry lists 31 T cell receptor beta chains sequenced from one sample in a study of CD8+CD57+ T cells in acquired aplastic anemia. Patients sequenced had flow cytometry evidence of CD8+CD57+ cell expansion. The study profiled TCR beta VDJ and CDR3 using genomic DNA as template. One entry per CDR3 protein, called by TCRdb with MiXCR from the reads. Of 150,000 to 200,000 distinct CDR3 sequences in the sample, less than 60% were seen once. Sequences were obtained from sorted CD4+, CD8+, or CD8+CD57+ T cells (not recorded which) from PBMCs. All receptors derive from a human donor with aplastic anemia.

In this sample, this clonotype turned up many times. This chain uses TRBV19 with TRBJ1-2, with D unclear. The CDR3 extends over 12 amino acids. From germline, CDR1 is LNHDA and CDR2 SQIVND (reference sequence). V lost 3 bases and J 8 bases, leaving 10 bases between the germline ends. CDR3 sequence (DNA): TGTGCCAGTAGTATCCTCGGTAGCGGCTACACCTTC. Its protein is CASSILGSGYTF.

This clonotype occurred many times. This chain connects TRBV24-1 to TRBJ2-1; TRBD2 agrees at 7 bases. J lost 5 bases, V lost 5 bases, and 11 bases had no gene match. Germline CDR1 KGHDR, CDR2 SFDVKD. CDR3 length: 16 residues. CDR3 loop: CATSGNWRELDNEQFF. CDR3 sequence (DNA): TGTGCCACCAGTGGGAATTGGCGGGAGTTGGACAATGAGCAGTTCTTC.

This clonotype was detected a few times. The rearrangement links TRBV7-9 to TRBJ1-2, with a tentative D call TRBD1 (6 bases). The CDR3 has 13 amino acids. V gave up 1 base and J gave up 6 bases, with 9 bases separating them. CDR1 is SEHNR and CDR2 is FQNEAQ in the germline V gene (reference sequence). As DNA, the CDR3 is TGTGCCAGCAGCTTAGGCAGGGGCGATGGCTACACCTTC. Protein: CASSLGRGDGYTF. Looking up the rest from reference TRBV7-9 and TRBJ1-2 gives the full variable domain: DTGVSQNPRHKITKRGQNVTFRCDPISEHNRLYWYRQTLGQGPEFLTYFQNEAQLEKSRLLSDRFSAERPKGSFSTLEIQRTEQGDSAMYLCASSLGRGDGYTFGSGTRLTVV.

This clonotype was counted many times. This chain uses TRBV20-1 with TRBJ2-2; a possible D gene is TRBD2 (5 bases). Trimming shortened V by 0 bases and J by 0 bases, and 11 bases separated the two germline ends. Germline loops: CDR1 DFQATT, CDR2 SNEGSKA (reference sequence). The CDR3 is 16 residues long. The CDR3 nucleotides are TGCAGTGCTAGAGATTGGGCAGCGGCGAACACCGGGGAGCTGTTTTTT. Translated, it gives CSARDWAAANTGELFF.

As for this clonotype: Compared with germline, one end of the junction differs, possibly owing to a read error. The J gene is TRBJ2-7, the V gene TRBV6-2 or TRBV6-3; TRBD2 agrees at 9 bases. Germline V gene data show CDR1 as MNHEY and CDR2 as SVGEGT. The CDR3 totals 16 residues. The CDR3 reads CASSYEAGGLSYEQHF. CDR3 DNA: TGTGCCAGCAGTTACGAAGCGGGAGGTTTGTCCTACGAGCAGCACTTC.

This clonotype was observed many times. The chain couples TRBV2 to TRBJ2-1; D possibly corresponds to TRBD1 (5 bases). This CDR3 has 11 amino acids. The V end was cut by 4 bases, the J end by 8 bases, with 6 bases between. From germline, CDR1 is SNHLY and CDR2 FYNNEI. The CDR3 sequence is CASSATDEQFF. CDR3 nucleotides: TGTGCCAGCAGTGCGACAGATGAGCAGTTCTTC.

The chain combines TRBV28 with TRBJ2-5; 8 nucleotides line up with TRBD1. With 2 bases clipped from V and 5 bases from J, the junction kept 10 bases outside the gene matches. The germline CDR1 and CDR2 sequences are MDHEN and SYDVKM. This CDR3 contains 16 residues. CDR3 nucleotides: TGTGCCAGCAGTTTAACCGGGACAGGATTGATCGAGACCCAGTACTTC. The encoded protein is CASSLTGTGLIETQYF. The full variable domain, with the rest looked up from reference TRBV28 and TRBJ2-5, is DVKVTQSSRYLVKRTGEKVFLECVQDMDHENMFWYRQDPGLGLRLIYFSYDVKMKEKGDIPEGYSVSREKKERFSLILESASTNQTSMYLCASSLTGTGLIETQYFGPGTRLLVL.

Many counts were recorded for this clonotype. This chain connects TRBV5-6 to TRBJ2-7; D may be TRBD2 (5 bases). Trimming removed 4 bases at V and 0 bases at J, with 14 bases between. This CDR3 comprises 15 residues. Germline V gene lookup returns CDR1 SGHDT and CDR2 YYEEEE. In DNA form, the CDR3 reads TGTGCCAGCAGCCCTAGCACTTCGAGCTCCTACGAGCAGTACTTC. It yields the protein CASSPSTSSSYEQYF.

In its sample, this clonotype was seen once. This rearrangement joins TRBV19 to TRBJ2-3; D gene unclear. From germline, CDR1 is LNHDA and CDR2 SQIVND (reference sequence). Trimming stripped 4 bases from V and 2 bases from J, with 10 bases between. This CDR3 is built from 14 residues. The CDR3 protein is CASSTQRFTDTQYF. CDR3 sequence (DNA): TGTGCCAGTAGTACACAGAGGTTCACAGATACGCAGTATTTT.

Notes on this clonotype: This sequence may be a read error, since a much larger clone differs from it by one base. The chain carries TRBV5-5 and TRBJ2-7; D tentatively fits TRBD1 or TRBD2 (5 bases each). This CDR3 spans 15 amino acids. Trimming cost V 0 bases and J 2 bases, with 12 bases left between them. Germline V CDR1 and CDR2: SGHKS, YYEKEE (reference sequence). The CDR3 here is CASSLEGLGAYEQYF. For the CDR3, the DNA is TGTGCCAGCAGCTTGGAAGGACTGGGGGCCTACGAGCAGTACTTC.

This chain uses TRBV12-3 or TRBV12-4 with TRBJ2-7; 9 positions agree with TRBD1. This CDR3 is 15 amino acids long. After removal of 5 bases from V and 3 bases from J, the junction contained 8 bases not matched to a gene. The CDR3 DNA is TGTGCCAGCAGTACCGGGACAGGGCTCGGCTACGAGCAGTACTTC. Amino acid sequence: CASSTGTGLGYEQYF.

This sequence joins TRBV30 and TRBJ2-2; D is unclear. V lost 4 bases, J lost 6 bases, and 6 bases lay in between. There are 11 residues in the CDR3. Germline CDR1 is GTSNPN and CDR2 is SVGIG (reference sequence). The CDR3 is CAWTEAGELFF. CDR3 DNA sequence: TGTGCCTGGACAGAGGCCGGGGAGCTGTTTTTT.

In this sample, this clonotype turned up many times. The chain combines TRBV2 with TRBJ2-7; D is ambiguous. Trimming removed 8 bases from V and 1 base from J, with 12 bases in between. The germline V gene encodes CDR1 SNHLY and CDR2 FYNNEI. The CDR3 runs to 13 residues. The CDR3 DNA reads as TGTGCCAGCGGGCAGGAGATTTCCTACGAGCAGTACTTC. This translates into CASGQEISYEQYF.

The chain couples TRBV3-1 to TRBJ2-1, with D perhaps assigned TRBD1 or TRBD2 (6 bases each). The germline V and J ends were trimmed by 4 bases and 2 bases, with 15 bases remaining between them. The CDR3 is 16 residues long. Germline V gives CDR1 LGHDT, CDR2 YNNKEL (reference sequence). CDR3 DNA sequence: TGTGCCAGCAGCCCAATGGGGGGCGGGCCCTACAATGAGCAGTTCTTC. As protein: CASSPMGGGPYNEQFF.

V gene TRBV19 combines with J gene TRBJ2-1; no clear D gene. CDR3 size: 18 residues. Germline V gives CDR1 LNHDA, CDR2 SQIVND (reference sequence). V lost 5 bases and J 1 base, leaving 21 bases between the germline ends. The CDR3 sequence is CASSVNAKPARSYNEQFF. The CDR3 coding sequence is TGTGCCAGTAGTGTCAATGCCAAGCCGGCGAGGTCCTACAATGAGCAGTTCTTC.

On this clonotype itself: No conserved phenylalanine or tryptophan ends this CDR3, so it is likely a read error. The rearrangement links TRBV19 to TRBJ2-7, with a weak D call TRBD1 (5 bases). The germline gives CDR1 LNHDA, CDR2 SQIVND (reference sequence). This CDR3 is 11 amino acids long. V lost 5 bases and J lost 6, with 8 bases in between. CDR3 amino acids: CASSFGAEQYS. The CDR3 nucleotides read TGTGCCAGTAGTTTTGGGGCCGAGCAGTACTCC.

Notes on this clonotype: This clone may be a read error of a much larger clone one base away. V gene TRBV20-1 combines with J gene TRBJ2-1; 7 nucleotides line up with TRBD1. The length of the CDR3 is 16 residues. Germline lookup yields CDR1 DFQATT and CDR2 SNEGSKA (reference sequence). CDR3 DNA: TGCAGTGCTACCGCCCCGGGACAGAGGTCCTACAATGAGCAGTCCTTC. Residues: CSATAPGQRSYNEQSF.

This clonotype showed up many times. The CDR3 protein is CASRPVPSRAQPQHF. The CDR3 DNA reads TGTGCCAGCAGACCGGTCCCCAGCAGGGCCCAGCCCCAGCATTTT. The chain uses TRBV6-1 and TRBJ1-5, with D tentatively TRBD1 (5 bases). The V and J ends lost 6 bases and 7 bases respectively, with 19 bases between them. There are 15 residues in the CDR3. CDR1 and CDR2 from the germline V gene are MNHNS and SASEGT.

J is TRBJ2-7 and V is TRBV7-9, with a possible D match to TRBD1 (5 bases). V was clipped by 5 bases and J by 4 bases, with 9 bases between them. This CDR3 contains 12 residues. Germline lookup yields CDR1 SEHNR and CDR2 FQNEAQ (reference sequence). CDR3 in DNA: TGTGCCAGCAGCCCCAGGGCTTACGAGCAGTACTTC. Translating gives CASSPRAYEQYF.

DNA for the CDR3: TGTGCCAGCAGTTTAGTATCAGATGGAAACACCATATATTTT. Protein: CASSLVSDGNTIYF. This chain joins TRBV28 and TRBJ1-3; no clear D. Trimming pared 2 bases from V and 3 bases from J, leaving 8 bases between. The germline gives CDR1 MDHEN, CDR2 SYDVKM. The CDR3 totals 14 residues.

About this clonotype: A much bigger clone sits one base away, suggesting this may be a read error. The chain uses TRBV6-1 and TRBJ1-2, with D possibly TRBD1 on 5 matching bases. Germline CDR1 MNHNS, CDR2 SASEGT. The CDR3 has 15 residues. For the CDR3, the DNA is TGTGCCAGCAGCGAGGGGACGGTTACTAACTATGGCTGCACCTTC. Translation: CASSEGTVTNYGCTF.

With respect to this clonotype: Because the CDR3 is missing its conserved closing phenylalanine or tryptophan, this is likely a read error. The chain joins TRBV11-1 to TRBJ2-1, with D perhaps matching TRBD2 (6 bases). Trimming removed 3 bases from V and 0 bases from J, with 15 bases in between. Germline V gene data show CDR1 as SGHAT and CDR2 as FQDESV (reference sequence). The CDR3 loop spans 17 amino acids. The CDR3 DNA reads as TGTGCCAGCAGCTTGGACGGGAGAAGGAGCTCCTACAATGAGCAGTTCCTC. It translates to CASSLDGRRSSYNEQFL.

A few counts support this clonotype. A clone one base away is much larger, so this may be a read error. V is TRBV5-1 and J is TRBJ1-6; D remains unclear. This CDR3 contains 13 residues. Looked up from germline, CDR1 is SGHRS and CDR2 is YFSETQ. V dropped 1 base and J dropped 11 bases, with 10 bases sitting between them. The CDR3 protein is CASSLTADPPLHF. CDR3 DNA sequence: TGCGCCAGCAGCTTGACAGCAGATCCACCCCTCCACTTT.

This clonotype was recorded many times. V gene TRBV20-1 combines with J gene TRBJ2-7, with D possibly being TRBD1 (6 bases). This CDR3 spans 13 amino acids. Trimming removed 4 bases from V and 4 bases from J, with 14 bases in between. CDR1 is DFQATT and CDR2 is SNEGSKA in the germline V gene (reference sequence). The CDR3 reads CSAKSGQGYEQYF. The CDR3 DNA is TGCAGTGCTAAATCCGGGCAGGGGTACGAGCAGTACTTC.

The chain couples TRBV2 to TRBJ2-7; 8 bases map to TRBD2. The trim removed 7 bases at V and 3 bases at J, leaving 5 bases unmatched. The germline CDR1 and CDR2 sequences are SNHLY and FYNNEI. This CDR3 region has 13 residues. This CDR3 reads CASKESGGYEQYF. The CDR3 DNA follows: TGTGCCAGCAAGGAAAGCGGGGGCTACGAGCAGTACTTC.

As concerns this clonotype: At one end, the junction sequence differs from germline, possibly due to a read error. The chain uses TRBV13 and TRBJ2-1, with 11 bases fitting TRBD2. This CDR3 spans 15 amino acids. From germline, CDR1 is PRHDT and CDR2 FYEKMQ (reference sequence). The CDR3 DNA follows: TGTGCCAGCAGGGCTAGCGGGAGGTTCTACGATGAGCAGTTCTTC. Translating it yields CASRASGRFYDEQFF.

This clonotype has a count of ten or more. The chain has TRBV6-4 and TRBJ2-1; 9 bases agree with TRBD2. CDR1 is MRHNA and CDR2 is SNTAGT in the germline V gene. The V segment lost 6 bases and the J segment 8 bases; nucleotides outside the gene matches: 11. The CDR3 is 15 residues long. The CDR3 bases are TGTGCCAGCAGGGCCGGGACTAGCTCATCCCATGAGCAGTTCTTC. It translates to CASRAGTSSSHEQFF.

The genes are TRBV6-4 and TRBJ1-6; no reliable D call. Germline assignment: CDR1 MRHNA and CDR2 SNTAGT. This CDR3 spans 13 amino acids. The V end lost 0 bases, the J end lost 7 bases, and 4 bases lay between the germline ends. The CDR3 DNA is TGTGCCAGCAGTGACTCGGACAATTCACCCCTCCACTTT. It encodes CASSDSDNSPLHF.

The chain recombines TRBV20-1 with TRBJ1-2, with 7 bases aligning to TRBD1. This CDR3 is built from 13 residues. Germline V gives CDR1 DFQATT, CDR2 SNEGSKA (reference sequence). V was clipped by 6 bases and J by 4 bases; unmatched bases: 8. The CDR3 is CSARQGGAYGYTF. The CDR3 DNA sequence: TGCAGTGCCAGACAGGGAGGGGCCTATGGCTACACCTTC.

The V call is TRBV7-9, the J call TRBJ1-2; 9 positions match TRBD1. Germline CDR1 is SEHNR and CDR2 is FQNEAQ (reference sequence). CDR3 length: 15 amino acids. Trimming took 5 bases from V and 4 from J; bases not matched to a gene: 8. CDR3 sequence (DNA): TGTGCCAGCAGCCCTACCGGGACAGGGTCCTATGGCTACACCTTC. Residues: CASSPTGTGSYGYTF.

Concerning this clonotype itself: Without the conserved terminal phenylalanine or tryptophan, this CDR3 likely stems from a read error. The rearrangement links TRBV29-1 to TRBJ1-1; D not certain. From germline, CDR1 is SQVTM and CDR2 ANQGSEA. V lost 0 bases and J 3 bases, leaving 8 bases between the germline ends. The CDR3 runs to 13 residues. The DNA for the CDR3 is TGCAGCGTTGAAGATTCCGCGTACACTGAAGCTTTCCTT. Protein sequence: CSVEDSAYTEAFL.